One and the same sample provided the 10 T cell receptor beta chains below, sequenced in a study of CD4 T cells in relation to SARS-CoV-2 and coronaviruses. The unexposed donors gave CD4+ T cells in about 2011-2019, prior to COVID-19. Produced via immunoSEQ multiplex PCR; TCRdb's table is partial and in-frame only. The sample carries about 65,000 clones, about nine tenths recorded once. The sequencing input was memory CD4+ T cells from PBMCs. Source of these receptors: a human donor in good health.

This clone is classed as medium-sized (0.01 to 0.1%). The CDR3 bases are TGTGCCAGCTCAGTGGGACTAGCGTCGAACAATGAGCAGTTCTTC. Encoded protein: CASSVGLASNNEQFF. This sequence joins TRBV18 and TRBJ2-1, with TRBD2 identical over 10 bases. V was clipped by 5 bases and J by 5 bases; unmatched bases: 6. The CDR3 runs 15 residues. Germline V gene data show CDR1 as KGHSH and CDR2 as LQKENI. Complete variable domain (other parts from reference TRBV18 and TRBJ2-1): NAGVMQNPRHLVRRRGQEARLRCSPMKGHSHVYWYRQLPEEGLKFMVYLQKENIIDESGMPKERFSAEFPKEGPSILRIQQVVRGDSAAYFCASSVGLASNNEQFFGPGTRLTVL.

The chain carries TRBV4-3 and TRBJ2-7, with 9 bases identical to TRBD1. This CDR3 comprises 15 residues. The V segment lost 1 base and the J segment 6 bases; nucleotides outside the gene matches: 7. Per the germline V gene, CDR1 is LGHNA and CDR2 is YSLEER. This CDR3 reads CASSQGDREGGEQYF. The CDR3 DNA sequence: TGCGCCAGCAGCCAAGGGGACAGGGAAGGGGGCGAGCAGTACTTC.

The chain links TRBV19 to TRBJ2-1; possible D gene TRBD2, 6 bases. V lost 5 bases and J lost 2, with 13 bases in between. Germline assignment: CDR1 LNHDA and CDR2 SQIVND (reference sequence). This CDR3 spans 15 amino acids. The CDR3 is CASSPGLLTYNEQFF. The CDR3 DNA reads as TGTGCCAGTAGTCCGGGACTTCTAACCTACAATGAGCAGTTCTTC.

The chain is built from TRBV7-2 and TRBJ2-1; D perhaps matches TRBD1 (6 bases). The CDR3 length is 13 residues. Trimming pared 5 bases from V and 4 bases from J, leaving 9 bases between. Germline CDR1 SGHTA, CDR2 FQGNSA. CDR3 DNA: TGTGCCAGCAGCGCAGGACAGTACAATGAGCAGTTCTTC. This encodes CASSAGQYNEQFF.

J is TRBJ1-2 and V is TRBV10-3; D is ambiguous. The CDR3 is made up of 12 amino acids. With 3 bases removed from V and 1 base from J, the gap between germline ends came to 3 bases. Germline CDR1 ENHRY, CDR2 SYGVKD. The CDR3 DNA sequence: TGTGCCATCAGTGACGGTAACTATGGCTACACCTTC. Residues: CAISDGNYGYTF.

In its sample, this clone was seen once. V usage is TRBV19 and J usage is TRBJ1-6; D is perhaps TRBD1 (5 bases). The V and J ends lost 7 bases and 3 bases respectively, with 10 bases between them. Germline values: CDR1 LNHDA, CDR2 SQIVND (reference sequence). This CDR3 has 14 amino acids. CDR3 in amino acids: CASTRGNYNSPLHF. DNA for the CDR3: TGTGCCAGTACCCGGGGGAACTATAATTCACCCCTCCACTTT.

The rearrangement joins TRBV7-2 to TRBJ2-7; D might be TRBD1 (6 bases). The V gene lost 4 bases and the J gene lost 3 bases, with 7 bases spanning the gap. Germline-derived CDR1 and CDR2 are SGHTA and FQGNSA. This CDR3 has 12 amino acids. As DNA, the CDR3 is TGTGCCAGCAGCTCACAGGGCTACGAGCAGTACTTC. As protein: CASSSQGYEQYF.

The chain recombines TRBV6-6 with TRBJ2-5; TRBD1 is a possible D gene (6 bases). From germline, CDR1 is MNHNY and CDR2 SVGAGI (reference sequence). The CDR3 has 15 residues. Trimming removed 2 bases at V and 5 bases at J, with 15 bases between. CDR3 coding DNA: TGTGCCAGCAGTTACGGGGGCCAACAATTGGAGACCCAGTACTTC. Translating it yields CASSYGGQQLETQYF.

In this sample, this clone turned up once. The DNA of the CDR3 is TGTGCCAGCGGAAGCCCCGACAGGGGGATTGGCTACACCTTC. Protein: CASGSPDRGIGYTF. The rearrangement joins TRBV28 to TRBJ1-2, with 9 bases identical to TRBD1. The CDR3 is made up of 14 amino acids. Trimming removed 8 bases from V and 7 bases from J; junction bases left unmatched: 11. Germline V gene sequence: CDR1 MDHEN, CDR2 SYDVKM.

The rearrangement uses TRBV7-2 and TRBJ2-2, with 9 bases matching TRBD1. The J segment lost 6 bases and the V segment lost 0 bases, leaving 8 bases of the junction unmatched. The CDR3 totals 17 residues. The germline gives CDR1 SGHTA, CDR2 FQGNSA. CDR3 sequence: CASSLARGQGNPGELFF. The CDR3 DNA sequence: TGTGCCAGCAGCTTAGCTCGGGGACAGGGAAATCCCGGGGAGCTGTTTTTT. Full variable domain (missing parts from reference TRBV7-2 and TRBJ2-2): GAGVSQSPSNKVTEKGKDVELRCDPISGHTALYWYRQSLGQGLEFLIYFQGNSAPDKSGLPSDRFSAERTGGSVSTLTIQRTQQEDSAVYLCASSLARGQGNPGELFFGEGSRLTVL.